The entry that follows covers one T cell receptor beta chain sequence. Antigen specificity is unknown. CDR1 is KGHSH and CDR2 is LQKENI in the germline V gene. V was clipped by 6 bases and J by 0 bases, with 19 bases between them. There are 17 residues in the CDR3. Time point specified: newly diagnosed, previously untreated cHL patient sample. This table comes from immunoSEQ multiplex PCR, and its TCRdb copy is limited to in-frame clones, with some not included. There are 30,000 or so clones in the sample; roughly nine tenths occur only once, and about 3.8% lies in the top ten. This entry comes from a study of PD-1 blockade in classical Hodgkin lymphoma. General study points: Healthy donors were reported to have higher baseline TCR diversity than newly diagnosed patients. Undefined causes, possibly disease activity or prior therapy, underlie the repertoire differences.

The chain combines TRBV18 with TRBJ2-3, with D possibly matching TRBD1 (6 bases). The sample taken for sequencing was peripheral blood mononuclear cells (PBMCs). The TCR was taken from a human donor with classical Hodgkin lymphoma. For the CDR3, the DNA is TGTGCCAGCTCCCAGGGGTCCGTCATAGCTAGCACAGATACGCAGTATTTT. It yields the protein CASSQGSVIASTDTQYF.